This passage covers 31 T cell receptor beta chains from one sample sequenced in a study of regulatory T cells in long-lasting Graves disease. Arm-PCR of CDR3 regions with iRepertoire HTBI primers generated TCR beta libraries. A single record per CDR3 protein comes from TCRdb applying MiXCR to the multiplex PCR reads. The sample comprises about 450,000 distinct CDR3 sequences, less than 15% of which are singletons, and roughly 18% rests with the top ten. Time point described: newly diagnosed GD, antithyroid drugs for less than 3 months. The TCR library was made from RNA extracted from PBMCs. This sample also belongs to another study, concerning T cells in Graves' hyperthyroidism and ophthalmopathy.

This specimen consisted of peripheral blood mononuclear cells (PBMCs), obtained at new diagnosis, from a patient treated with antithyroid drugs. These receptors came from a woman in her fifties or sixties with Graves disease.

This clonotype was found a few times. V gene TRBV28 combines with J gene TRBJ2-1; D may be TRBD1 or TRBD2 (6 bases each). The CDR3 covers 17 residues. Trimming pared 5 bases from V and 0 bases from J, leaving 17 bases between. Germline CDR1 MDHEN, CDR2 SYDVKM. CDR3 DNA: TGTGCCAGCAGTGTCCGGAGGGGGGTTAGCTCCTACAATGAGCAGTTCTTC. It yields the protein CASSVRRGVSSYNEQFF.

This chain joins TRBV5-1 and TRBJ2-7, with TRBD1 as a possible D gene (6 bases). The germline CDR1 and CDR2 sequences are SGHRS and YFSETQ. V lost 5 bases, J lost 0 bases, and 15 bases lay in between. CDR3 size: 15 residues. In DNA, the CDR3 is TGCGCCAGCAGGCGAGGACAGTCACGCTCCTACGAGCAGTACTTC. Translating it yields CASRRGQSRSYEQYF.

The sample holds a few counts of this clonotype. The CDR3 DNA reads TGTGCCAGCAGCTTAGAACGGCCATACGAGCAGTACTTC. This translates into CASSLERPYEQYF. This sequence joins TRBV11-2 and TRBJ2-7; D is unresolved. Germline V gene sequence: CDR1 SGHAT, CDR2 FQNNGV. V lost 0 bases, J lost 4 bases, and 7 bases lay in between. The CDR3 extends over 13 amino acids.

This clonotype has ten or more counts. The chain is built from TRBV5-1 and TRBJ2-7; D perhaps matches TRBD2 (6 bases). This CDR3 contains 14 residues. Germline CDR1 reads SGHRS; CDR2 reads YFSETQ. Trimming pared 2 bases from V and 6 bases from J, leaving 15 bases between. The CDR3 nucleotides read TGCGCCAGCAGCTTCCAGGAGGGCTGGGGCGAGCAGTACTTC. This codes for CASSFQEGWGEQYF.

This clonotype occurred many times. CDR3 nucleotides: TGTGCCAGCAGTTACTGGACTAGCGGGAGTACCGGGGAGCTGTTTTTT. Amino acid sequence: CASSYWTSGSTGELFF. This chain links TRBV6-9 with TRBJ2-2, with TRBD2 matching 13 bases. Trimming removed 3 bases from V and 5 bases from J; junction bases left unmatched: 3. The CDR3 has 16 residues. The germline V gene encodes CDR1 MNHGY and CDR2 SVAAGI.

This clonotype appeared many times. The V gene is TRBV20-1, the J gene TRBJ2-3; TRBD1 aligns across 8 bases. V shed 6 bases, J shed 7 bases, and the junction held 9 bases outside the gene matches. This CDR3 has 13 amino acids. The germline gives CDR1 DFQATT, CDR2 SNEGSKA (reference sequence). The CDR3 DNA is TGCAGTGCATACGACAGGGGTGGTTATACGCAGTATTTT. Translated, it gives CSAYDRGGYTQYF.

The chain employs TRBV5-1 and TRBJ2-7; no firm D call. The CDR3 has 13 residues. Per the germline V gene, CDR1 is SGHRS and CDR2 is YFSETQ. V lost 0 bases to trimming and J lost 3 bases, with 7 bases between them. CDR3 protein: CASSLDVIYEQYF. DNA of the CDR3: TGCGCCAGCAGCTTGGACGTTATCTACGAGCAGTACTTC.

The J gene is TRBJ2-7, the V gene TRBV27; 8 bases are shared with TRBD1. V lost 5 bases, J lost 6 bases, and 12 bases stayed unmatched. Germline V gives CDR1 MNHEY, CDR2 SMNVEV (reference sequence). The CDR3 is 15 amino acids. The CDR3 loop reads CASSISGGAGAEQYF. The CDR3 DNA is TGTGCCAGCAGTATCTCAGGGGGCGCAGGGGCCGAGCAGTACTTC.

The chain links TRBV9 to TRBJ2-1; 8 positions match TRBD2. The CDR3 covers 16 residues. J lost 0 bases, V lost 0 bases, and 2 bases had no gene match. Looked up from germline, CDR1 is SGDLS and CDR2 is YYNGEE. CDR3 in DNA: TGTGCCAGCAGCGTAGGCGGGGGGAGCTCCTACAATGAGCAGTTCTTC. The encoded protein is CASSVGGGSSYNEQFF. Supplemented by reference TRBV9 and TRBJ2-1, the full variable domain reads DSGVTQTPKHLITATGQRVTLRCSPRSGDLSVYWYQQSLDQGLQFLIQYYNGEERAKGNILERFSAQQFPDLHSELNLSSLELGDSALYFCASSVGGGSSYNEQFFGPGTRLTVL.

This clonotype was detected many times. The chain employs TRBV28 and TRBJ2-5; D is unresolved. This CDR3 has 12 amino acids. The V gene's germline CDR1 is MDHEN and CDR2 SYDVKM. V lost 2 bases to trimming and J lost 4 bases, with 5 bases between them. CDR3 sequence: CASSLSLETQYF. CDR3 DNA: TGTGCCAGCAGTTTAAGTTTAGAGACCCAGTACTTC.

In this sample, this clonotype turned up many times. The chain employs TRBV3-1 and TRBJ2-1; D is perhaps TRBD2 (6 bases). The CDR3 contains 12 residues. Germline CDR1 reads LGHDT; CDR2 reads YNNKEL (reference sequence). The V gene lost 4 bases and the J gene lost 9 bases, with 10 bases spanning the gap. The CDR3 nucleotides read TGTGCCAGCAGCCTAGCGGAAAGTGAGCAGTTCTTC. It encodes CASSLAESEQFF.

This clonotype was seen more than once but under ten times. The chain carries TRBV6-2 or TRBV6-3 and TRBJ2-1; 13 nucleotides align to TRBD2. J was trimmed by 1 base and V by 6 bases; bases with no gene match: 18. Per germline, CDR1 MNHEY and CDR2 SVGEGT. This CDR3 has 21 residues. CDR3 nucleotides: TGTGCCAGCAGAGGACCCGCCGGGACTAGCGGGGAAGCCGCGTCCTACAATGAGCAGTTCTTC. Translation gives CASRGPAGTSGEAASYNEQFF.

The chain uses TRBV2 and TRBJ2-6; D is unclear. The length of the CDR3 is 15 residues. The V end was cut by 4 bases, the J end by 0 bases, with 7 bases between. Germline V lookup: CDR1 SNHLY, CDR2 FYNNEI. As DNA, the CDR3 is TGTGCCAGCAGTGGCGTTCCCTCTGGGGCCAACGTCCTGACTTTC. Translated, it gives CASSGVPSGANVLTF.

The rearrangement joins TRBV24-1 to TRBJ2-3; 8 bases are shared with TRBD2. CDR1 and CDR2 from the germline V gene are KGHDR and SFDVKD. The V gene end was trimmed by 3 bases and the J gene end by 0 bases; junction bases not matched to a gene: 13. The CDR3 consists of 19 residues. The CDR3 DNA is TGTGCCACCAGTGATGAACCTAGCGGGTTCACAACTAGCACAGATACGCAGTATTTT. This encodes CATSDEPSGFTTSTDTQYF.

The chain employs TRBV28 and TRBJ2-1; 7 bases match TRBD2. V lost 1 base, J lost 9 bases, and 12 bases stayed unmatched. The CDR3 loop spans 16 amino acids. The germline V gene encodes CDR1 MDHEN and CDR2 SYDVKM. The CDR3 coding sequence is TGTGCCAGCAGTTTATTCCTAGCGGAAGAGTATAGTGAGCAGTTCTTC. Protein: CASSLFLAEEYSEQFF.

This clonotype was detected many times. V and J are TRBV10-1 and TRBJ1-3; the D is unclear. Between the trimmed V and J ends, which lost 0 bases and 2 bases, there was a span of 8 bases. Germline V gives CDR1 WNHNN, CDR2 SYGVQD (reference sequence). CDR3 length: 15 amino acids. The CDR3 loop reads CASSESTGPGNTIYF. DNA of the CDR3: TGCGCCAGCAGTGAGTCAACGGGCCCTGGAAACACCATATATTTT.

As concerns this clonotype: A much larger clone differs from this one at a single base, so this may be a read error. The chain employs TRBV5-1 and TRBJ2-5, with 8 bases lining up with TRBD1. The CDR3 spans 14 residues. The germline CDR1 and CDR2 sequences are SGHRS and YFSETQ. The CDR3 is CASAPGTGQEAQYF. The CDR3 DNA is TGCGCCAGCGCTCCCGGGACAGGCCAAGAGGCCCAGTACTTC.

This clonotype has only a few counts. V is TRBV6-5 and J is TRBJ2-7; D uncertain. Per the germline V gene, CDR1 is MNHEY and CDR2 is SVGAGI. This CDR3 region has 13 residues. The V end lost 4 bases, the J end lost 5 bases, and 12 bases lay between the germline ends. Here the CDR3 reads CASSSRRTHEQYF. DNA for the CDR3: TGTGCCAGCAGTTCCCGGAGAACCCACGAGCAGTACTTC.

The chain uses TRBV30 and TRBJ2-3, with D hard to call. Germline V CDR1 and CDR2: GTSNPN, SVGIG (reference sequence). The CDR3 extends over 14 amino acids. Trimming pared 4 bases from V and 2 bases from J, leaving 13 bases between. The chain's CDR3 is CAWIPLGFTDTQYF. For the CDR3, the DNA is TGTGCCTGGATTCCGCTGGGGTTCACAGATACGCAGTATTTT.

A note on this clonotype: A much larger clone lies one base from this, so it may be a read error. This chain links TRBV13 with TRBJ2-1; 10 bases agree with TRBD2. The DNA end is a closer match to TRBJ2-5, so the J assignment may be wrong. CDR1 and CDR2 from the germline V gene are PRHDT and FYEKMQ (reference sequence). The CDR3 runs to 15 residues. The CDR3: CASSPYASGSETQYF. As DNA, the CDR3 is TGTGCCAGCAGCCCCTATGCTAGCGGGAGTGAGACCCAGTACTTC.

The chain combines TRBV19 with TRBJ2-5, with D tentatively TRBD1 (5 bases). V gave up 10 bases and J gave up 2 bases, with 14 bases separating them. Germline CDR1 LNHDA, CDR2 SQIVND (reference sequence). The CDR3 extends over 13 amino acids. The CDR3 sequence is CATRVRAQETQYF. The DNA for the CDR3 is TGTGCCACCAGGGTTAGGGCACAAGAGACCCAGTACTTC.

The chain employs TRBV28 and TRBJ1-6; D is undetermined. This CDR3 has 13 residues. V lost 8 bases, J lost 4 bases, and 9 bases lay in between. Per germline, CDR1 MDHEN and CDR2 SYDVKM. In nucleotides, the CDR3 is TGTGCCAGCCGGGCAAAATATAATTCACCCCTCCACTTT. Protein: CASRAKYNSPLHF.

V is TRBV2 and J is TRBJ1-3; the D is unclear. V gave up 7 bases and J gave up 5 bases, with 12 bases separating them. Germline values: CDR1 SNHLY, CDR2 FYNNEI. The length of the CDR3 is 13 residues. Here the CDR3 DNA reads TGTGCCAGCAATATGAACGTGAGAAACACCATATATTTT. Amino acid sequence: CASNMNVRNTIYF. The whole variable domain, filled in from reference TRBV2 and TRBJ1-3, reads EPEVTQTPSHQVTQMGQEVILRCVPISNHLYFYWYRQILGQKVEFLVSFYNNEISEKSEIFDDQFSVERPDGSNFTLKIRSTKLEDSAMYFCASNMNVRNTIYFGEGSWLTVV.

This clonotype was counted at least ten times. The rearrangement joins TRBV10-3 to TRBJ1-5; possible D gene TRBD1, 6 bases. The CDR3 runs to 13 residues. Germline V lookup: CDR1 ENHRY, CDR2 SYGVKD. The V gene lost 4 bases and the J gene lost 4 bases, with 8 bases spanning the gap. CDR3 DNA: TGTGCCATCAGTGGGGGGCCAAATCAGCCCCAGCATTTT. Translation gives CAISGGPNQPQHF.

This clonotype occurred a few times. This chain uses TRBV7-2 with TRBJ2-3; 7 nucleotides align to TRBD1. This CDR3 has 16 amino acids. Germline values: CDR1 SGHTA, CDR2 FQGNSA. V trimming: 5 bases; J trimming: 5 bases; junction bases outside the gene matches: 13. As DNA, the CDR3 is TGTGCCAGCAGCCAACGGACAGGTTCTTATGTAGATACGCAGTATTTT. Translation: CASSQRTGSYVDTQYF.

At least ten counts were recorded for this clonotype. The gene calls are TRBV2 and TRBJ2-3, with a tentative D call TRBD2 (6 bases). The CDR3 is 17 amino acids. Germline values: CDR1 SNHLY, CDR2 FYNNEI. The V end lost 3 bases, the J end lost 6 bases, and 22 bases lay between the germline ends. The CDR3 here is CASSDRLSGAKEDTQYF. The CDR3 nucleotides are TGTGCCAGCAGTGACCGACTTAGCGGTGCTAAGGAGGATACGCAGTATTTT. The full variable domain, with the rest looked up from reference TRBV2 and TRBJ2-3, is EPEVTQTPSHQVTQMGQEVILRCVPISNHLYFYWYRQILGQKVEFLVSFYNNEISEKSEIFDDQFSVERPDGSNFTLKIRSTKLEDSAMYFCASSDRLSGAKEDTQYFGPGTRLTVL.

This clonotype has just a few counts. V is TRBV11-2 and J is TRBJ2-2; D call uncertain. The V end lost 2 bases, the J end lost 2 bases, and 9 bases lay between the germline ends. The CDR3 is made up of 15 amino acids. CDR1 and CDR2 from the germline V gene are SGHAT and FQNNGV. The CDR3 DNA sequence: TGTGCCAGCAGCTTAAATGGTATAAACACCGGGGAGCTGTTTTTT. Residues: CASSLNGINTGELFF.

This clonotype was seen a handful of times. The chain employs TRBV29-1 and TRBJ2-5; the D gene is possibly TRBD1 (6 bases). The CDR3 extends over 13 amino acids. Germline V gene lookup returns CDR1 SQVTM and CDR2 ANQGSEA. The germline V and J ends were trimmed by 6 bases and 4 bases, with 15 bases remaining between them. The CDR3 region has the DNA TGCAGCGTAGCAATACAGGGCGGAGAGACCCAGTACTTC. Translation gives CSVAIQGGETQYF. The full variable domain, its missing parts supplied by reference TRBV29-1 and TRBJ2-5, is SAVISQKPSRDICQRGTSLTIQCQVDSQVTMMFWYRQQPGQSLTLIATANQGSEATYESGFVIDKFPISRPNLTFSTLTVSNMSPEDSSIYLCSVAIQGGETQYFGPGTRLLVL.

V is TRBV4-1 and J is TRBJ2-5, with D unresolved. The CDR3 loop spans 17 amino acids. Germline V CDR1 and CDR2: MGHRA, YSYEKL. Trimming removed 0 bases from V and 2 bases from J, with 16 bases in between. The CDR3 is CASSQEVRWQTQETQYF. As DNA, the CDR3 is TGCGCCAGCAGCCAAGAAGTTAGATGGCAAACACAAGAGACCCAGTACTTC.

The CDR3 spells CASSHLRNEQFF. CDR3 bases: TGTGCCAGCAGTCATCTAAGGAATGAGCAGTTCTTC. This chain links TRBV27 with TRBJ2-1; D gene uncertain. This CDR3 is built from 12 residues. Trimming shortened V by 5 bases and J by 7 bases, and 9 bases separated the two germline ends. The germline V gene has CDR1 MNHEY and CDR2 SMNVEV (reference sequence).

In its sample, this clonotype was seen many times. The chain combines TRBV3-1 with TRBJ2-3, with 10 bases aligning to TRBD2. V lost 0 bases and J lost 4; bases outside the gene matches: 7. The CDR3 has 17 residues. CDR1 is LGHDT and CDR2 is YNNKEL in the germline V gene (reference sequence). In DNA form, the CDR3 reads TGTGCCAGCAGCCAAGATGGGCTAGCGGGAGCTCCAGATACGCAGTATTTT. Translation: CASSQDGLAGAPDTQYF.